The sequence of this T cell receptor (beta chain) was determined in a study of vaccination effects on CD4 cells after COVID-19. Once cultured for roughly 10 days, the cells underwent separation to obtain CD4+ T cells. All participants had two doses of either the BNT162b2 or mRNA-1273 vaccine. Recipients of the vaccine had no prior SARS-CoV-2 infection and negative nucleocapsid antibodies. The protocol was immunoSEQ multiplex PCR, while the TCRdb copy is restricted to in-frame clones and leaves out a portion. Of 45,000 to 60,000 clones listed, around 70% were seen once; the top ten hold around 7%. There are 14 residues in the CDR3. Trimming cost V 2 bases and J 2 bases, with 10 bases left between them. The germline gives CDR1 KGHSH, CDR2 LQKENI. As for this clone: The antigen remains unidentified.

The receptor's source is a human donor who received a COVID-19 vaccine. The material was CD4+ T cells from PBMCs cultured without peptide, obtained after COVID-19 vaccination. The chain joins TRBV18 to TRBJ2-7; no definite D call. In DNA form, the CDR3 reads TGTGCCAGCTCACCATTGGACCGAGCCTACGAGCAGTACTTC. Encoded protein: CASSPLDRAYEQYF. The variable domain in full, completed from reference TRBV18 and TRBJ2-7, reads NAGVMQNPRHLVRRRGQEARLRCSPMKGHSHVYWYRQLPEEGLKFMVYLQKENIIDESGMPKERFSAEFPKEGPSILRIQQVVRGDSAAYFCASSPLDRAYEQYFGPGTRLTVT.